A single sample is the source of the 9 T cell receptor beta chains below, sequenced in a study of brain metastases from non-small cell lung cancer (dated 2019 in TCRdb). Receptors were amplified or captured by the immunoSEQ multiplex PCR assay. TCRdb stores this immuneACCESS table with in-frame sequences only. Part of the clones is absent; in the studies checked, under half of the shortfall reflects unresolved V genes, and no reason is known for the rest. This sample gives 3,200 or so clones in total; around 79% of them show up just once. Around 7% of the sample is held by the ten biggest clonotypes. Sequencing used primary lung tumor tissue. The cell subset or site label for this specimen denotes: primary lung tumor paired with brain metastasis. These receptor sequences come from a donor aged 40 or older with non-small cell lung cancer.

The rearrangement links TRBV7-9 to TRBJ1-1; tentatively, D is TRBD1 (5 bases). V was shortened by 5 bases and J by 6 bases, with 13 bases between the two germline ends. The germline gives CDR1 SEHNR, CDR2 FQNEAQ (reference sequence). The CDR3 contains 13 residues. The CDR3 reads CASSDSGHPEAFF. For the CDR3, the DNA is TGTGCCAGCAGCGATTCTGGACACCCTGAAGCTTTCTTT.

V usage is TRBV20-1 and J usage is TRBJ2-3, with a tentative D call TRBD2 (5 bases). This CDR3 is built from 11 residues. Trimming took off 7 bases at V and 6 bases at J, with 11 bases between the two ends. CDR1 is DFQATT and CDR2 is SNEGSKA in the germline V gene (reference sequence). This chain's CDR3 is CSVKRVDTQYF. CDR3 nucleotide sequence: TGCAGTGTTAAGAGGGTCGATACGCAGTATTTT.

This chain joins TRBV7-8 and TRBJ1-1, with unresolved D. Trimming removed 2 bases at V and 2 bases at J, with 21 bases between. The CDR3 runs 18 residues. Germline-derived CDR1 and CDR2 are SGHVS and FQNEAQ. CDR3 sequence: CASSLYLRAVGKNTEAFF. CDR3 DNA sequence: TGTGCCAGCAGCTTATATCTTCGCGCGGTCGGCAAAAACACTGAAGCTTTCTTT.

The genes are TRBV20-1 and TRBJ2-3; the match to TRBD2 covers 12 bases. After removal of 3 bases from V and 2 bases from J, the junction contained 3 bases not matched to a gene. CDR1 is DFQATT and CDR2 is SNEGSKA in the germline V gene (reference sequence). CDR3 length: 15 residues. The CDR3 here is CSASLAGGVTDTQYF. For the CDR3, the DNA is TGCAGTGCTAGTCTAGCGGGGGGGGTCACAGATACGCAGTATTTT.

This clone has only one observation. V is TRBV28 and J is TRBJ1-5; D ambiguous. The ends were cut back, 4 bases at V and 4 bases at J, with 11 bases in the middle. The V gene's germline CDR1 is MDHEN and CDR2 SYDVKM. There are 14 residues in the CDR3. The CDR3 spells CASSWTTGNQPQHF. The CDR3 nucleotides are TGTGCCAGCAGTTGGACGACGGGGAATCAGCCCCAGCATTTT.

The rearrangement joins TRBV4-1 to TRBJ1-5; D is ambiguous. Germline V gene sequence: CDR1 MGHRA, CDR2 YSYEKL. With 5 bases removed from V and 9 bases from J, the gap between germline ends came to 20 bases. This CDR3 spans 15 amino acids. The CDR3 nucleotides are TGCGCCAGCAGCTTAGCCAATGGGCTCTCTGGGCCCCAGCATTTT. It codes for CASSLANGLSGPQHF.

The sample holds one count of this clone. The chain has TRBV4-1 and TRBJ2-1; maybe TRBD1 (6 bases). This CDR3 region has 12 residues. CDR1 is MGHRA, CDR2 YSYEKL, per germline. The ends were cut back, 6 bases at V and 9 bases at J, with 12 bases in the middle. The CDR3: CASRRGMSEQFF. DNA for the CDR3: TGCGCCAGCAGAAGGGGGATGAGTGAGCAGTTCTTC.

The chain has TRBV5-1 and TRBJ2-3; D might be TRBD1 (7 bases). V dropped 4 bases and J dropped 5 bases, with 17 bases sitting between them. Germline-derived CDR1 and CDR2 are SGHRS and YFSETQ. The CDR3 sequence is 15 residues long. CDR3 bases: TGCGCCAGCAGCCCGCAGGGGGGCGAGGGAGATACGCAGTATTTT. Protein product: CASSPQGGEGDTQYF.

V and J are TRBV30 and TRBJ1-5, with a weak D call TRBD1 (6 bases). CDR3 length: 17 amino acids. The V end lost 1 base, the J end lost 0 bases, and 16 bases lay between the germline ends. CDR1 GTSNPN and CDR2 SVGIG come from the germline V gene (reference sequence). The DNA of the CDR3 is TGTGCCTGGAGTGATGGGGCAGGGGCGTTTAGCAATCAGCCCCAGCATTTT. This translates into CAWSDGAGAFSNQPQHF.